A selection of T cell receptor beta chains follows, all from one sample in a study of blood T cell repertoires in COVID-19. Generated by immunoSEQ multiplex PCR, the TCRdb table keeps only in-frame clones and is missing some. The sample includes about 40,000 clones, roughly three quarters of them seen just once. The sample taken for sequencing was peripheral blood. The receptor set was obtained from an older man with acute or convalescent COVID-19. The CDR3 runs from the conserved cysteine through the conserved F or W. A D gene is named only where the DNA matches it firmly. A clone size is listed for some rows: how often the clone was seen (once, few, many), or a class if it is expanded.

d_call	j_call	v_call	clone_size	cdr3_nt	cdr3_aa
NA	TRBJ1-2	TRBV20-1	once	TGCAGTGCGGGCGGGGGGAACGGCTACACCTTC	CSAGGGNGYTF
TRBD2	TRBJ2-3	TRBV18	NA	TGTGCCAGCTCCCCAAGCGGGATCACAGATACGCAGTATTTT	CASSPSGITDTQYF
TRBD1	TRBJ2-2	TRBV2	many	TGTGCCAGCAGATTAGGACAGGGAAACACCGGGGAGCTGTTTTTT	CASRLGQGNTGELFF
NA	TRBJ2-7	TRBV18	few	TGTGCCAGCTCCTTCGAGTCCTACGAGCAGTACTTC	CASSFESYEQYF
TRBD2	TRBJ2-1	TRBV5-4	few	TGTGCCAGCAGCCCAAATAGCGGGACCCATTACAATGAGCAGTTCTTC	CASSPNSGTHYNEQFF
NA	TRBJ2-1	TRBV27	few	TGTGCCAGCAGTTTACAGGGCCCCAATGAGCAGTTCTTC	CASSLQGPNEQFF
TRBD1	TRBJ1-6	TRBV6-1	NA	TGTGCCAGCAGTGAGCAGGGACAGGGGTCGAGACCCCTCCACTTT	CASSEQGQGSRPLHF
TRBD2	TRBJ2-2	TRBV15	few	TGTGCCACCAGCAGAGAACGAACTAGCGGGGGGATAAGCGCGAACACCGGGGAGCTGTTTTTT	CATSRERTSGGISANTGELFF
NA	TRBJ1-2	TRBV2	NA	TGTGCCAGCAGTGTAGACGACGGACAGTACACCTTC	CASSVDDGQYTF
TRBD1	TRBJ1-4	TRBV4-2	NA	TGTGCCAGCAGCCAGGGACAGGGAGAAGAAAAACTGTTTTTT	CASSQGQGEEKLFF
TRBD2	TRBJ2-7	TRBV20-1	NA	TGCAGTGCTAGTCAGACTAGCGGGAGGGCCGGTTACGAGCAGTACTTC	CSASQTSGRAGYEQYF
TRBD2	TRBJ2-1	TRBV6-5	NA	TGTGCCAGCAGTTCCTGGACTAGTAAGCAGTTCTTC	CASSSWTSKQFF
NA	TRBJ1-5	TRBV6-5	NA	TGTGCCAGCAGTTCAGGGGTAAATCAGCCCCAGCATTTT	CASSSGVNQPQHF
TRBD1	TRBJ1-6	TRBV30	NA	TGTGCCTGGAGTCGGGACAGGGGTGATTCACCCCTCCACTTT	CAWSRDRGDSPLHF